The sample holds a few counts of the clone carrying this T cell receptor beta chain. What it binds is not known. Individuals with alopecia areata gave both lesional scalp punch biopsies and peripheral blood for collection. The record originates from a study of CD8+ T cells in alopecia areata. Points from the study as a whole: Elevated clonality characterized lesional scalp relative to normal scalp, particularly in alopecia totalis/universalis.

Sequencing used cDNA as its template, made by extracting RNA and reverse transcribing it. TCRdb keeps only in-frame clones here, not all; method: immunoSEQ multiplex PCR. The table records some 130,000 clones, about 50% of them present only once. V was trimmed by 2 bases and J by 6 bases, leaving 23 bases between them. Germline V gives CDR1 PRHDT, CDR2 FYEKMQ (reference sequence). This CDR3 has 17 residues. The gene calls are TRBV13 and TRBJ2-7, with unresolved D. This TCR came from a human donor with alopecia areata. The sequencing used CD8+ T cells sorted from blood, collected at week 0. CDR3 nucleotides: TGTGCCAGCAGCTTAAACCTAGATGGAACGTTACCGGGCGAGCAGTACTTC. Amino acid sequence: CASSLNLDGTLPGEQYF.